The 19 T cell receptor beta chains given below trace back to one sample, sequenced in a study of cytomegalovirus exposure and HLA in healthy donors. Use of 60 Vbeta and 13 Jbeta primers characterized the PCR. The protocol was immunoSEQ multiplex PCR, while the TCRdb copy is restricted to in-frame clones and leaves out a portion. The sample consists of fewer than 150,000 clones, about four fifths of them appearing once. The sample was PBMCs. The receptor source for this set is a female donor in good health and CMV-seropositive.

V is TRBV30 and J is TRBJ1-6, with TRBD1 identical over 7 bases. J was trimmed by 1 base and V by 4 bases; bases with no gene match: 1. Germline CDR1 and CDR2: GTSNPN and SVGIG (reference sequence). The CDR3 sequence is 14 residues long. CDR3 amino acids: CAWKTGSYNSPLHF. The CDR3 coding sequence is TGTGCCTGGAAGACAGGGTCCTATAATTCACCCCTCCACTTT.

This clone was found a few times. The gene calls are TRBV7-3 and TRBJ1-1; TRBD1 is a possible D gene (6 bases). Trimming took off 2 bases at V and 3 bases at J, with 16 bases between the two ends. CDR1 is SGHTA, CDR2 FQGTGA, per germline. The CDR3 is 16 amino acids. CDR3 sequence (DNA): TGTGCCAGCAGCTTAGGGCAGGGGATCGGGGACACTGAAGCTTTCTTT. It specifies CASSLGQGIGDTEAFF. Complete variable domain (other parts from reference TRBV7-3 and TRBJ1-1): GAGVSQTPSNKVTEKGKYVELRCDPISGHTALYWYRQSLGQGPEFLIYFQGTGAADDSGLPNDRFFAVRPEGSVSTLKIQRTERGDSAVYLCASSLGQGIGDTEAFFGQGTRLTVV.

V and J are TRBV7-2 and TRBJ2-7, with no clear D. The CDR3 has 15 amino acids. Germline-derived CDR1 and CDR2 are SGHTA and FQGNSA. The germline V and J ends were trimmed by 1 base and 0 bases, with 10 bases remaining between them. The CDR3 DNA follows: TGTGCCAGCAGCTTAGGACTCTATACCTCCTACGAGCAGTACTTC. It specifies CASSLGLYTSYEQYF. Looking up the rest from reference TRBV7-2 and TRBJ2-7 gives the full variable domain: GAGVSQSPSNKVTEKGKDVELRCDPISGHTALYWYRQSLGQGLEFLIYFQGNSAPDKSGLPSDRFSAERTGGSVSTLTIQRTQQEDSAVYLCASSLGLYTSYEQYFGPGTRLTVT.

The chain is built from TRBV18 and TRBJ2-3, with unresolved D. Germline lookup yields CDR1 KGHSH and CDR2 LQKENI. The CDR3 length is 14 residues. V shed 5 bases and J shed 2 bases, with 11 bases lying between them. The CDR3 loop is CASSSQDFTDTQYF. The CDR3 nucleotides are TGTGCCAGCTCATCACAAGACTTCACAGATACGCAGTATTTT.

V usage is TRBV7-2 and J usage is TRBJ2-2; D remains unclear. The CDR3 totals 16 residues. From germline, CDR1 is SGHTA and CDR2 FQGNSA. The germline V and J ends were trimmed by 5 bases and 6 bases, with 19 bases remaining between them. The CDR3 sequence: CASSRLLPRMSGELFF. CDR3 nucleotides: TGTGCCAGCAGCCGCTTACTACCGAGGATGTCCGGGGAGCTGTTTTTT.

The CDR3 sequence is CASSLDVRVEQYF. DNA of the CDR3: TGTGCCAGCAGCTTAGACGTCAGGGTCGAGCAGTACTTC. The V and J genes are TRBV7-8 and TRBJ2-7, with a possible D match to TRBD1 (5 bases). CDR1 is SGHVS and CDR2 is FQNEAQ in the germline V gene. The CDR3 covers 13 residues. Trimming cost V 1 base and J 6 bases, with 10 bases left between them.

CDR3 DNA: TGCGCCAGCAGCTTGACAGGGAACACTGAAGCTTTCTTT. Translation: CASSLTGNTEAFF. The chain is built from TRBV5-1 and TRBJ1-1, with a possible D match to TRBD1 (5 bases). The V gene's germline CDR1 is SGHRS and CDR2 YFSETQ. Trimming stripped 1 base from V and 1 base from J, with 5 bases between. This CDR3 has 13 amino acids.

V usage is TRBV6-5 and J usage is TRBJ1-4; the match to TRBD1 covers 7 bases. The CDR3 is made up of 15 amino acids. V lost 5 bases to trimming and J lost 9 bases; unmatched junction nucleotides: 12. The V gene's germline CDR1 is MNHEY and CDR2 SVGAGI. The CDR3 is CASSPTGTVQQKLFF. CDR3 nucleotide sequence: TGTGCCAGCAGTCCCACAGGGACAGTGCAGCAAAAACTGTTTTTT.

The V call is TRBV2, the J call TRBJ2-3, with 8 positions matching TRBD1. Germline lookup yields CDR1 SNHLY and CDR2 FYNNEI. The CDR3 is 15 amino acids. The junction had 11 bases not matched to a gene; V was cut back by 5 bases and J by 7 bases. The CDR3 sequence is CASSIDRGPAYTQYF. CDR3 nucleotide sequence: TGTGCCAGCAGTATAGACAGGGGCCCGGCCTATACGCAGTATTTT.

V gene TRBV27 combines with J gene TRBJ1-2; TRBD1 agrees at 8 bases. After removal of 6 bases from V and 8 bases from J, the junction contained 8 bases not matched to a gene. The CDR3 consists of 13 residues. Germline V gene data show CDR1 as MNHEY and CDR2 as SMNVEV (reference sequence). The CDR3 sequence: CASSPRGRGGYTF. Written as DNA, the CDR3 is TGTGCCAGCAGCCCCAGGGGGCGAGGGGGCTACACCTTC.

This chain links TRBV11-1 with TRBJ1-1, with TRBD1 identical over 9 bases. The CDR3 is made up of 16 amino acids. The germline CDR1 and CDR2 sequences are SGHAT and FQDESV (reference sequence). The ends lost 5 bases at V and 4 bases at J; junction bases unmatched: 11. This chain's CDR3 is CASSRKQGAGGTEAFF. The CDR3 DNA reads TGTGCCAGCAGCCGAAAACAGGGGGCCGGAGGCACTGAAGCTTTCTTT.

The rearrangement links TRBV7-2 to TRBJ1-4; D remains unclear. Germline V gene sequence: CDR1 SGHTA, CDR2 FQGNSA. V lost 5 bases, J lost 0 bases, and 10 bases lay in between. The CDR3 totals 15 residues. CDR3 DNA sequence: TGTGCCAGCAGCCGCTACCTTGCAACTAATGAAAAACTGTTTTTT. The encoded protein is CASSRYLATNEKLFF.

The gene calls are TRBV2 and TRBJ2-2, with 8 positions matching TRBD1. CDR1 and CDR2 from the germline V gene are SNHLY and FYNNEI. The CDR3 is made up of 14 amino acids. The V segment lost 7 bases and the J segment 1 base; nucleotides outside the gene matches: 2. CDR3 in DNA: TGTGCCAGCAATGGACAGGGGAACACCGGGGAGCTGTTTTTT. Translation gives CASNGQGNTGELFF.

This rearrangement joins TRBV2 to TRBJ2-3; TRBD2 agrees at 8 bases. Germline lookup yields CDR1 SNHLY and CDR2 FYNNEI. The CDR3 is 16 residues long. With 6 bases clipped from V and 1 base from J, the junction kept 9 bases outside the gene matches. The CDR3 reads CASRAGTSSGTDTQYF. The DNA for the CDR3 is TGTGCCAGCAGGGCCGGGACTAGTTCCGGCACAGATACGCAGTATTTT.

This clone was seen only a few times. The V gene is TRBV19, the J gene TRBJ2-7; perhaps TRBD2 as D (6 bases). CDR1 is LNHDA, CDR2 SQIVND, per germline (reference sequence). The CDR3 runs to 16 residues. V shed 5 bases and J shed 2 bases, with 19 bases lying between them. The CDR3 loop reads CASSGTLRSATYEQYF. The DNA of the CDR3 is TGTGCCAGTAGTGGGACTCTGCGGTCGGCAACCTACGAGCAGTACTTC.

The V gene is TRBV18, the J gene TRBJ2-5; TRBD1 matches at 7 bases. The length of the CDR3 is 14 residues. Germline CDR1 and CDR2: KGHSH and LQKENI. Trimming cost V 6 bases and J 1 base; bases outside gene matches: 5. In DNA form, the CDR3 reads TGTGCCAGCTCCCCCGACAGGGTCCAAGAGACCCAGTACTTC. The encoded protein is CASSPDRVQETQYF.

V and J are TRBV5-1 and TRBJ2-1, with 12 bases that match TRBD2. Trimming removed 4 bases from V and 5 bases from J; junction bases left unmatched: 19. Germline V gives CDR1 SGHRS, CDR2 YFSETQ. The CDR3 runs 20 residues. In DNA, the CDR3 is TGCGCCAGCAGCACGTACCCATGGGCCCTAGCGGGGGGGGTCCACAATGAGCAGTTCTTC. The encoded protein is CASSTYPWALAGGVHNEQFF.

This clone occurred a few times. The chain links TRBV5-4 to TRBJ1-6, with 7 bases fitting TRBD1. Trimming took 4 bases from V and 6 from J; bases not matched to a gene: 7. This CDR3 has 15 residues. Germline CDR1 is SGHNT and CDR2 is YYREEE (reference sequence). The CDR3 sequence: CASSPGQPPNSPLHF. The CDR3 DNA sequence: TGTGCCAGCAGCCCGGGACAGCCTCCTAATTCACCCCTCCACTTT.

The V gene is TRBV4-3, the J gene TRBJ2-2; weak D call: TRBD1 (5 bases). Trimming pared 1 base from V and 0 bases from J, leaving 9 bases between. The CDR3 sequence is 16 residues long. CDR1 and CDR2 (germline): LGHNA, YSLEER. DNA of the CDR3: TGCGCCAGCAGCCAAGGGCAACAGGCGAACACCGGGGAGCTGTTTTTT. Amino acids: CASSQGQQANTGELFF.